This T cell receptor beta chain comes out of a study of immune cell composition in non-small cell lung cancer. Findings and limits, study-wide: No significant correlation existed between pack-years smoked and tumour clonality.

The repertoire was sequenced with immunoSEQ multiplex PCR; TCRdb's copy has only in-frame clones and lacks some. The repertoire holds just over 6,500 clones, with 70% to 80% as singletons. The germline gives CDR1 SGHAT, CDR2 FQNNGV. The CDR3 runs to 12 residues. The V gene lost 4 bases and the J gene lost 5 bases, with 6 bases spanning the gap. With respect to this clone: Its antigen is still unknown.

Normal lung sampling was at least 3 cm from the tumour, as distant as possible. The sample taken for sequencing was non-adjacent lung tissue. The receptor was isolated from a human donor with non-small cell lung cancer. The chain combines TRBV11-2 with TRBJ2-1; D is unresolved. CDR3 DNA sequence: TGTGCCAGCAGCTCCTTAGACAATGAGCAGTTCTTC. Translation: CASSSLDNEQFF.